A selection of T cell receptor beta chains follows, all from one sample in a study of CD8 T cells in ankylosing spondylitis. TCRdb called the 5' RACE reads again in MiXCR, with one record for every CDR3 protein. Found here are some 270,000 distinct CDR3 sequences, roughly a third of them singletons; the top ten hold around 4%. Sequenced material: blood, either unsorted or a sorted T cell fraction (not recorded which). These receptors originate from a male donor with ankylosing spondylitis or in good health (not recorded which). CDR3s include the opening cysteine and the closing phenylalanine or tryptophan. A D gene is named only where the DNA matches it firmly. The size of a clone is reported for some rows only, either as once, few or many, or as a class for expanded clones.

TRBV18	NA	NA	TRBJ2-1	TGTGCCAGCTCACCCTTGATAGATGAGCAGTTCTTC	CASSPLIDEQFF
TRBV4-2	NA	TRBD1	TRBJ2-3	TGTGCCAGCAGCCAGACGGCAGGGGGCATGTGGGCTACGCAGTATTTT	CASSQTAGGMWATQYF
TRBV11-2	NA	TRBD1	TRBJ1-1	TGTGCCAGCAGCTCGGGACAGAAGAACACTGAAGCTTTCTTT	CASSSGQKNTEAFF
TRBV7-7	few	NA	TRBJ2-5	TGTGCCAGCAGCTTAGATGCGGACAGAGAGACCCAGTACTTC	CASSLDADRETQYF
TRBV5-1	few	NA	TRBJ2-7	TGCGCCAGCAGCTTGAGCTCTACTTCTATTTACGAGCAGTACTTC	CASSLSSTSIYEQYF
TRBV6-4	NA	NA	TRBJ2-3	TGTGCCAGCAGTGAGCTATCGGGGACAGATACGCAGTATTTT	CASSELSGTDTQYF
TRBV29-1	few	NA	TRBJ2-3	TGCAGCGTTGCGGGGGTAGTCACAGATACGCAGTATTTT	CSVAGVVTDTQYF
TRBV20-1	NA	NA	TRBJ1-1	TGCAGTGCTAGAGCCTCTGGGGCTGCGGGGAGAAGGACTGAAGCTTTCTTT	CSARASGAAGRRTEAFF
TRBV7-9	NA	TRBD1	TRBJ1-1	TGTGCCAGCAGGTCCGGGACAGGGACTGAAGCTTTCTTT	CASRSGTGTEAFF
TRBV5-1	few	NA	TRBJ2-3	TGCGCCAGCAGCTTGGAGGGGAGCCGGGACGCTGATTTT	CASSLEGSRDADF
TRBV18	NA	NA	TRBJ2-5	TGTGCCAGCTCACCACCGGTTGGGGGCGCGGTCGCACAAGAGACCCAGTACTTC	CASSPPVGGAVAQETQYF
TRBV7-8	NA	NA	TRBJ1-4	TGTGCCAGCAGCGCGGGACGGGTAAATGAAAAACTGTTTTTT	CASSAGRVNEKLFF
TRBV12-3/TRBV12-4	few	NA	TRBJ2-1	TGTGCCAGCAGCCCCCGCAATGAGCAGTTCTTC	CASSPRNEQFF
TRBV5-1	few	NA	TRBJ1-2	TGCGCCAGCAGCTTGGACCAGGCCGTCTATGGCTACACCTTC	CASSLDQAVYGYTF
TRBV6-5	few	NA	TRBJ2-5	TGTGCCAGCAGTCACCCGGACAATCAAGAGACCCAGTACTTC	CASSHPDNQETQYF
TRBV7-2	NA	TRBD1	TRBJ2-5	TGTGCCAGCAGCTTCTTCCTACAGGGGACCCAAGAGACCCAGTACTTC	CASSFFLQGTQETQYF
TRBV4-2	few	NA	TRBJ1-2	TGTGCCAGCAGCCAAGTTTCCAGGGAGGACTATGGCTACACCTTC	CASSQVSREDYGYTF
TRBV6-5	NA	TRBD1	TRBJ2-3	TGTGCCAGCAGTTACTTCGGCCAGGGGGTTATTAGGGATACGCAGTATTTT	CASSYFGQGVIRDTQYF
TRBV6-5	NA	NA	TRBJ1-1	TGTGCCAGCAGTTACATCAGGGGTCGCACTGAAGCTTTCTTT	CASSYIRGRTEAFF
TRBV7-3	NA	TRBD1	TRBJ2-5	TGTGCCAGCAGCTTAAAGAGGGGGCGAAAAGAGACCCAGTACTTC	CASSLKRGRKETQYF
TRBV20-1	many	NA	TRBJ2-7	TGCAGTGCTCCGTTGACACTACGGGGCTACGAGCAGTACTTC	CSAPLTLRGYEQYF
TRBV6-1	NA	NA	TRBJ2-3	TGTGCCAGCCGTGGGTTCAGCACAGATACGCAGTATTTT	CASRGFSTDTQYF
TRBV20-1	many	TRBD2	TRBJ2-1	TGCAGTGCTAGAGCCACGGGGGGACTAGACAATGAGCAGTTCTTC	CSARATGGLDNEQFF
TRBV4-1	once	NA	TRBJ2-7	TGCGCCAGCAGCCAGGTCCTCGGGGAGCAGTACTTC	CASSQVLGEQYF
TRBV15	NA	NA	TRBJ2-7	TGTGCCACCAGCAGAGATCTGGGCCGCCTCGAGCAGTACTTC	CATSRDLGRLEQYF
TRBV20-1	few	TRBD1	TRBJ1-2	TGCAGTGCTAGAGACACCCTACCGACAGGGGCCTATGGCTACACCTTC	CSARDTLPTGAYGYTF
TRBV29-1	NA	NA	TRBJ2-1	TGCAGCGCCCGGACCGTAAGCGGGTACAATGAGCAGTTCTTC	CSARTVSGYNEQFF
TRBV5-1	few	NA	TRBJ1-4	TGCGCCAGCAGCGCGGAGGAGGGGGATGAAAAACTGTTTTTT	CASSAEEGDEKLFF
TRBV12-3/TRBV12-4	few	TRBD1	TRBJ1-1	TGTGCCAGCAGTTCCGGGACAGGGAACACTGAAGCTTTCTTT	CASSSGTGNTEAFF
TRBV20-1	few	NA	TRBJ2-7	TGCAGTGCTAGAGAGGGGTTACAGGGCTACGAGCAGTACTTC	CSAREGLQGYEQYF
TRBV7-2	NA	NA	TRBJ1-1	TGTGCCAGCAGCCCCTCCATGGAGAACACTGAAGCTTTCTTT	CASSPSMENTEAFF
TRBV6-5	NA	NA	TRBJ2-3	TGTGCCAGCAGACGCCCCCTGGGACAAAGCACAGATACGCAGTATTTT	CASRRPLGQSTDTQYF
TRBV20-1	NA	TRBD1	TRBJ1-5	TGCAGTGCTATGGGGACAGATAATCAGCCCCAGCATTTT	CSAMGTDNQPQHF
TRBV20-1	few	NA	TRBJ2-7	TGCAGTGCTAGAGTGAGGTGGCGAAGCGAGCAGTACTTC	CSARVRWRSEQYF
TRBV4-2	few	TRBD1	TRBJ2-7	TGTGCCAGCAGCCAAGATCTGAACAGGGGGCTAAACGAGCAGTACTTC	CASSQDLNRGLNEQYF
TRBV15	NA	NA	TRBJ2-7	TGTGCCACCAGCAGAGAGCCACAGGGTCCCGAGCAGTACTTC	CATSREPQGPEQYF
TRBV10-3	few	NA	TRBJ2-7	TGTGCCATCGGAGCTGACAGTTCCTACGAGCAGTACTTC	CAIGADSSYEQYF
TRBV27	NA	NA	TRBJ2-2	TGTGCCAGCAGTTTAAATGGGAGTCCCGGGGAGCTGTTTTTT	CASSLNGSPGELFF
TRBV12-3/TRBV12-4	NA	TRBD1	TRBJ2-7	TGTGCCAGCGGGTGGACAGGGCCCTACGAGCAGTACTTC	CASGWTGPYEQYF
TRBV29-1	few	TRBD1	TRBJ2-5	TGCAGCGTTGAACCACCTTGGGGACAGCCTCGGGAGACCCAGTACTTC	CSVEPPWGQPRETQYF
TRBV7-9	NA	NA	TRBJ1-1	TGTGCCAGCAGCTATAAGGGGGGAAACACTGAAGCTTTCTTT	CASSYKGGNTEAFF
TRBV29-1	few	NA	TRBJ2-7	TGCAGCGTTGAAGATCTGGAAAGGTACGAGCAGTACTTC	CSVEDLERYEQYF
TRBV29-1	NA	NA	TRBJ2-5	TGCAGCGGAGGGGACGTTCAAGAGACCCAGTACTTC	CSGGDVQETQYF
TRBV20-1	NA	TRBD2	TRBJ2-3	TGCAGAGCCGTAGCGGGGTGGGCAGATACGCAGTATTTT	CRAVAGWADTQYF
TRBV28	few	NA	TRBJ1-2	TGTGCCAGCAGTTTGAGCGTCAAGGGCTACACCTTC	CASSLSVKGYTF
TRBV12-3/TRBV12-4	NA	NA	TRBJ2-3	TGTGCCAGCAAACCACGGTCGGGATCTCACCGACTAGAACCAGATACGCAGTATTTT	CASKPRSGSHRLEPDTQYF
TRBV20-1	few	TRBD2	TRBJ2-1	TGCAGTGCTAGACCCGCGGAGCGACTAGCGGGGGGCACCTACAATGAGCAGTTCTTC	CSARPAERLAGGTYNEQFF
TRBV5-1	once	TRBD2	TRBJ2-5	TGCGCCAGCAGCTTGTCTACGGGGGGAAGGGAGACCCAGTACTTC	CASSLSTGGRETQYF